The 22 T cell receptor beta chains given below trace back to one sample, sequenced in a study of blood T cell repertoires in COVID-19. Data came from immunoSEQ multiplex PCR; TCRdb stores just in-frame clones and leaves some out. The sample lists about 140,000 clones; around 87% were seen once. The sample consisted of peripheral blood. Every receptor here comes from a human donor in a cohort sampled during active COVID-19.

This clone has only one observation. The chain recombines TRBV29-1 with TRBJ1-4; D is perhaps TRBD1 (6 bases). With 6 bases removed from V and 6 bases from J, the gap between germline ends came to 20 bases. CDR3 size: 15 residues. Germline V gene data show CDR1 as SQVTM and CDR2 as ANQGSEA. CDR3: CSVAGGGPEDEKLFF. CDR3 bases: TGCAGCGTCGCCGGGGGGGGGCCAGAAGATGAAAAACTGTTTTTT. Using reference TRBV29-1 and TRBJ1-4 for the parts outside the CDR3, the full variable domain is SAVISQKPSRDICQRGTSLTIQCQVDSQVTMMFWYRQQPGQSLTLIATANQGSEATYESGFVIDKFPISRPNLTFSTLTVSNMSPEDSSIYLCSVAGGGPEDEKLFFGSGTQLSVL.

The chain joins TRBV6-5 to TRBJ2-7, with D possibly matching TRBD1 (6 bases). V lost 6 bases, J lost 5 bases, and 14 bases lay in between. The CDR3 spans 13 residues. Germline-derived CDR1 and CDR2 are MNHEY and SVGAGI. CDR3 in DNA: TGTGCCAGCAGGCTACAGGGATCAAACGAGCAGTACTTC. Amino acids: CASRLQGSNEQYF.

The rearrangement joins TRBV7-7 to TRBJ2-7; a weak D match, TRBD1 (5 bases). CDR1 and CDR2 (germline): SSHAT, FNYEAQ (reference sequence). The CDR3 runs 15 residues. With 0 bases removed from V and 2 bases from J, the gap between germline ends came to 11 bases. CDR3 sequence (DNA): TGTGCCAGCAGCTTAGCTCAGGGCCCCACCTACGAGCAGTACTTC. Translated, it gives CASSLAQGPTYEQYF.

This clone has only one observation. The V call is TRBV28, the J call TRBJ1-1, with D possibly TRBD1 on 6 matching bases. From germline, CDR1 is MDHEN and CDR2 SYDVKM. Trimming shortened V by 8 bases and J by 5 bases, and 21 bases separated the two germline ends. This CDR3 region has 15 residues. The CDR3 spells CASLLRGAEGTEAFF. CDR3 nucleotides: TGTGCCAGCCTCCTCCGGGGGGCGGAGGGAACTGAAGCTTTCTTT.

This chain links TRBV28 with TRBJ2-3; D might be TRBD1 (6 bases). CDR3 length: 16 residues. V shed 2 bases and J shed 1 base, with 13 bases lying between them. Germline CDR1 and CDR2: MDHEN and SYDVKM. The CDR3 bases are TGTGCCAGCAGTTTAGGTCCCGCAGGGGGCACAGATACGCAGTATTTT. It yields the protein CASSLGPAGGTDTQYF.

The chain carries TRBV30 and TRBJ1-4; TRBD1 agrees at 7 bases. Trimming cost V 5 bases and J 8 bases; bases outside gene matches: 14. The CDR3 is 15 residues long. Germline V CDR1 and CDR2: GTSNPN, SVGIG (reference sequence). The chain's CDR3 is CAWGAQTTGREKLFF. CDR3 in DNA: TGTGCCTGGGGGGCCCAAACGACAGGGAGAGAAAAACTGTTTTTT.

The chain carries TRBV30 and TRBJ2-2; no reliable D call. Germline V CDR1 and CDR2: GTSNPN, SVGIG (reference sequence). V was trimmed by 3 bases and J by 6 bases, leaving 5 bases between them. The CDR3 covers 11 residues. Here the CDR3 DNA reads TGTGCCTGGAGGATAGCCGGGGAGCTGTTTTTT. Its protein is CAWRIAGELFF. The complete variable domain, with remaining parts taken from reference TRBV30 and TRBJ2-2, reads SQTIHQWPATLVQPVGSPLSLECTVEGTSNPNLYWYRQAAGRGLQLLFYSVGIGQISSEVPQNLSASRPQDRQFILSSKKLLLSDSGFYLCAWRIAGELFFGEGSRLTVL.

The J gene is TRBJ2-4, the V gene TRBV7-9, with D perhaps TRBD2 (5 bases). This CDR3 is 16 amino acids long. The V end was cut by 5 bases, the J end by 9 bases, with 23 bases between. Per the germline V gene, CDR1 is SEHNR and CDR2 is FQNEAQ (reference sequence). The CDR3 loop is CASSVSLVRQAGIQYF. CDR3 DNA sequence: TGTGCCAGCAGCGTATCGCTCGTTCGGCAGGCGGGCATTCAGTACTTC.

The CDR3 spells CASSLTGTENNSPLHF. Here the CDR3 DNA reads TGTGCCAGCAGTCTAACCGGGACAGAAAATAATTCACCCCTCCACTTT. The chain joins TRBV27 to TRBJ1-6; TRBD1 matches 7 bases. This CDR3 is built from 16 residues. The J segment lost 5 bases and the V segment lost 5 bases, leaving 9 bases of the junction unmatched. CDR1 and CDR2 (germline): MNHEY, SMNVEV (reference sequence).

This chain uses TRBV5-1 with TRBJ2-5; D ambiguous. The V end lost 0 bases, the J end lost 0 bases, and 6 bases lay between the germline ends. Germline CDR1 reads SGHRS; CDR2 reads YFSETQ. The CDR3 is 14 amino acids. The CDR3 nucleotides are TGCGCCAGCAGCTTGGTAACTAACCAAGAGACCCAGTACTTC. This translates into CASSLVTNQETQYF.

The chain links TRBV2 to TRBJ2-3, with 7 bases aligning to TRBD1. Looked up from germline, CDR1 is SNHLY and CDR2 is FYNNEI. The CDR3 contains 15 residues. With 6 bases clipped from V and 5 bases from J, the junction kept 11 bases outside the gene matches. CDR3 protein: CASSLGGYLGDTQYF. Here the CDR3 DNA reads TGTGCCAGCAGCCTAGGGGGCTATTTGGGAGATACGCAGTATTTT.

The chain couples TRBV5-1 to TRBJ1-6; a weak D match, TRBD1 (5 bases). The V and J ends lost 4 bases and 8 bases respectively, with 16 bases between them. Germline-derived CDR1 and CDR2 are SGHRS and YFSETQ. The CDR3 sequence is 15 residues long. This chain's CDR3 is CASSGSWGVDSPLHF. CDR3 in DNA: TGCGCCAGCAGCGGTTCGTGGGGGGTTGATTCACCCCTCCACTTT.

CDR3 coding DNA: TGTGCCAGCAGCGGCGGAGGAGGGTTGGTATATAATTCACCCCTCCACTTT. Protein product: CASSGGGGLVYNSPLHF. The V and J genes are TRBV9 and TRBJ1-6; D remains ambiguous. CDR3 length: 17 residues. Germline lookup yields CDR1 SGDLS and CDR2 YYNGEE. The V gene lost 3 bases and the J gene lost 4 bases, with 17 bases spanning the gap. Full variable domain (remainder filled in from reference TRBV9 and TRBJ1-6): DSGVTQTPKHLITATGQRVTLRCSPRSGDLSVYWYQQSLDQGLQFLIQYYNGEERAKGNILERFSAQQFPDLHSELNLSSLELGDSALYFCASSGGGGLVYNSPLHFGNGTRLTVT.

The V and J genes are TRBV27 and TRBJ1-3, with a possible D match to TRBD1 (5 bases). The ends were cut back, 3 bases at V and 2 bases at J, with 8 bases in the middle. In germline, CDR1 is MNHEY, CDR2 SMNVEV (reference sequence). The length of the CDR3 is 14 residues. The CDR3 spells CASSFGGTGNTIYF. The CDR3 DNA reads TGTGCCAGCAGTTTCGGGGGAACTGGAAACACCATATATTTT.

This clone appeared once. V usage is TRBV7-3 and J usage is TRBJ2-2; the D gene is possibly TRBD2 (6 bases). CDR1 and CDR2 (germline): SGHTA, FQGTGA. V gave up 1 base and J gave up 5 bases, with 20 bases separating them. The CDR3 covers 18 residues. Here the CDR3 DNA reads TGTGCCAGCAGCTTAATCCCCATTGGAGGGGCCGATACCGGGGAGCTGTTTTTT. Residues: CASSLIPIGGADTGELFF.

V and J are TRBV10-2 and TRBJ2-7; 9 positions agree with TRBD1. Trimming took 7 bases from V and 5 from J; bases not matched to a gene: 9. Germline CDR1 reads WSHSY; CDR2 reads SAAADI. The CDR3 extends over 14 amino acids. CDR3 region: CASTEGGTGNEQYF. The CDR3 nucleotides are TGCGCCAGCACCGAGGGGGGGACAGGGAACGAGCAGTACTTC.

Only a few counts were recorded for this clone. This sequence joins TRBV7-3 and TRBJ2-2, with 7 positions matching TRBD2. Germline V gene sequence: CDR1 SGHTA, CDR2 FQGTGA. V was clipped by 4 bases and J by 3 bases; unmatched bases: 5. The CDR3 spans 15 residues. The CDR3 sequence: CASSSGLGDTGELFF. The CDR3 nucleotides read TGTGCCAGCAGCTCCGGACTAGGCGACACCGGGGAGCTGTTTTTT.

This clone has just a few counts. For the CDR3, the DNA is TGTGCCAGCAGAAAAAGCGGAATCACAGATACGCAGTATTTT. It codes for CASRKSGITDTQYF. The V and J genes are TRBV5-4 and TRBJ2-3, with D maybe TRBD2 (5 bases). V gave up 5 bases and J gave up 2 bases, with 12 bases separating them. CDR1 is SGHNT, CDR2 YYREEE, per germline (reference sequence). The CDR3 totals 14 residues.

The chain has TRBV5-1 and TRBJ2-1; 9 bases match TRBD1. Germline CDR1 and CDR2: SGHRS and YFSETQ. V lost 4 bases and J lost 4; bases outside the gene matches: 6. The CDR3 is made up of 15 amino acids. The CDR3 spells CASSDLQGAYNEQFF. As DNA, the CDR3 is TGCGCCAGCAGCGACCTACAGGGGGCGTACAATGAGCAGTTCTTC. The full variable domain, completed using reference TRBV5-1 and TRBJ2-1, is KAGVTQTPRYLIKTRGQQVTLSCSPISGHRSVSWYQQTPGQGLQFLFEYFSETQRNKGNFPGRFSGRQFSNSRSEMNVSTLELGDSALYLCASSDLQGAYNEQFFGPGTRLTVL.

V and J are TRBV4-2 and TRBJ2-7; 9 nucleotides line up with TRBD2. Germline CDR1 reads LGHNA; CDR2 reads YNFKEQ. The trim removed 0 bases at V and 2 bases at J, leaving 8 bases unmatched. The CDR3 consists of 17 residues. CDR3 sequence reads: CASSQETGTSSAYEQYF. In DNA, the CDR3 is TGTGCCAGCAGCCAAGAGACCGGGACTAGCTCGGCCTACGAGCAGTACTTC.

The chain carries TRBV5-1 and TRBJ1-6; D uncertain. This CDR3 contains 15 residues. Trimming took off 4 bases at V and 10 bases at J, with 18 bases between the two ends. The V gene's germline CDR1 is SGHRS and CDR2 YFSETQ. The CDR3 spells CASSLGEGLGSPLHF. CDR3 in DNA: TGCGCCAGCAGCCTCGGGGAAGGCCTCGGGTCACCCCTCCACTTT.

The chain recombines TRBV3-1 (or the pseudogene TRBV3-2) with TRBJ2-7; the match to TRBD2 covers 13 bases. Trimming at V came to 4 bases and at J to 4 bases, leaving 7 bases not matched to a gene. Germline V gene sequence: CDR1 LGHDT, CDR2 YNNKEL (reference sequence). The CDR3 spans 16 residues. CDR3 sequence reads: CASSRLAGGGAYEQYF. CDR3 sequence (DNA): TGTGCCAGCAGCCGACTAGCGGGGGGAGGGGCTTACGAGCAGTACTTC.